These 20 T cell receptor beta chains originate from one sample sequenced in a study of cytomegalovirus exposure and HLA in healthy donors. With 60 Vbeta and 13 Jbeta primers, the PCR was carried out. The method was immunoSEQ multiplex PCR; TCRdb's version includes in-frame clones alone and lacks a portion of them. The sample holds 130,000 or so clones; roughly 79% are singletons and the top ten take roughly 1.1%. Sequencing was performed on PBMCs. The receptors come from a male donor in good health and CMV-seronegative.

This chain links TRBV18 with TRBJ2-7, with 7 bases aligning to TRBD2. With V trimmed by 0 bases and J by 0 bases, 5 bases remained unmatched. Germline V gene sequence: CDR1 KGHSH, CDR2 LQKENI. This CDR3 region has 16 residues. For the CDR3, the DNA is TGTGCCAGCTCACCACCGTTGACGGGGGGCTCCTACGAGCAGTACTTC. As protein: CASSPPLTGGSYEQYF.

The rearrangement uses TRBV6-4 and TRBJ1-2, with no clear D. CDR1 and CDR2 (germline): MRHNA, SNTAGT. Trimming took 6 bases from V and 0 from J, leaving 14 bases between them. There are 15 residues in the CDR3. The CDR3 DNA reads as TGTGCCAGCAGCCCTTTCGGGGAATCTAACTATGGCTACACCTTC. Amino acid sequence: CASSPFGESNYGYTF.

The chain is built from TRBV4-1 and TRBJ1-4; tentative D call: TRBD1 (5 bases). The CDR3 has 16 amino acids. V shed 1 base and J shed 8 bases, with 17 bases lying between them. Germline values: CDR1 MGHRA, CDR2 YSYEKL. The chain's CDR3 is CASSQGAGRLEEKLFF. In DNA, the CDR3 is TGCGCCAGCAGCCAAGGTGCAGGGCGGCTTGAAGAAAAACTGTTTTTT.

The chain recombines TRBV7-2 with TRBJ2-7; D not resolved. The germline V gene has CDR1 SGHTA and CDR2 FQGNSA. V dropped 2 bases and J dropped 0 bases, with 8 bases sitting between them. CDR3 length equals 14 residues. CDR3 sequence: CASSLFPGSYEQYF. The CDR3 DNA sequence: TGTGCCAGCAGCTTATTTCCAGGCTCCTACGAGCAGTACTTC.

J is TRBJ2-1 and V is TRBV11-2; 8 bases agree with TRBD2. This CDR3 spans 15 amino acids. Germline-derived CDR1 and CDR2 are SGHAT and FQNNGV. With 5 bases clipped from V and 11 bases from J, the junction kept 14 bases outside the gene matches. This chain's CDR3 is CASSPTTGGPKKQFF. The CDR3 region has the DNA TGTGCCAGCAGCCCTACCACGGGGGGGCCTAAGAAGCAGTTCTTC.

This chain connects TRBV27 to TRBJ2-7; 10 nucleotides agree with TRBD1. V shed 5 bases and J 2 bases; nucleotides not matched to a gene: 3. Germline V gene data show CDR1 as MNHEY and CDR2 as SMNVEV (reference sequence). This CDR3 has 14 amino acids. The CDR3: CASSLGQGAYEQYF. CDR3 DNA: TGTGCCAGCAGTCTCGGACAGGGGGCCTACGAGCAGTACTTC.

This chain joins TRBV7-2 and TRBJ2-7; 10 bases match TRBD2. V shed 2 bases and J 0 bases; nucleotides not matched to a gene: 10. This CDR3 contains 18 residues. The germline V gene encodes CDR1 SGHTA and CDR2 FQGNSA. CDR3 sequence reads: CASSLKRGTSGASYEQYF. CDR3 nucleotides: TGTGCCAGCAGCTTAAAAAGGGGTACTAGCGGGGCCTCCTACGAGCAGTACTTC. Supplemented by reference TRBV7-2 and TRBJ2-7, the full variable domain reads GAGVSQSPSNKVTEKGKDVELRCDPISGHTALYWYRQSLGQGLEFLIYFQGNSAPDKSGLPSDRFSAERTGGSVSTLTIQRTQQEDSAVYLCASSLKRGTSGASYEQYFGPGTRLTVT.

This chain connects TRBV7-8 to TRBJ1-5, with D unclear. This CDR3 comprises 15 residues. V gave up 1 base and J gave up 2 bases, with 9 bases separating them. Germline V gene data show CDR1 as SGHVS and CDR2 as FQNEAQ. The CDR3 nucleotides are TGTGCCAGCAGCTTAGTTCGGGGAGGCAATCAGCCCCAGCATTTT. This codes for CASSLVRGGNQPQHF. Using reference TRBV7-8 and TRBJ1-5 for the parts outside the CDR3, the full variable domain is GAGVSQSPRYKVAKRGQDVALRCDPISGHVSLFWYQQALGQGPEFLTYFQNEAQLDKSGLPSDRFFAERPEGSVSTLKIQRTQQEDSAVYLCASSLVRGGNQPQHFGDGTRLSIL.

This clone was counted a few times. The J gene is TRBJ2-2, the V gene TRBV11-2; 10 bases map to TRBD2. From germline, CDR1 is SGHAT and CDR2 FQNNGV. This CDR3 spans 17 amino acids. J was trimmed by 3 bases and V by 4 bases; bases with no gene match: 8. As DNA, the CDR3 is TGTGCCAGCAGCTCCCAGCGGGGGGGCCGGTACACCGGGGAGCTGTTTTTT. This sequence encodes CASSSQRGGRYTGELFF.

V and J are TRBV29-1 and TRBJ1-2; tentatively, D is TRBD1 (6 bases). The germline gives CDR1 SQVTM, CDR2 ANQGSEA. The V end was cut by 3 bases, the J end by 4 bases, with 15 bases between. The CDR3 length is 14 residues. CDR3 DNA: TGCAGCGTTGACGGAACAGGGTTCGGCTATGGCTACACCTTC. Its protein product is CSVDGTGFGYGYTF.

A few counts support this clone. This chain joins TRBV29-1 and TRBJ2-7; perhaps TRBD2 as D (5 bases). The CDR3 loop spans 12 amino acids. The V end lost 4 bases, the J end lost 4 bases, and 11 bases lay between the germline ends. Germline CDR1 is SQVTM and CDR2 is ANQGSEA. In DNA, the CDR3 is TGCAGCGTTGCGGGGAATAATTACGAGCAGTACTTC. It encodes CSVAGNNYEQYF.

The V gene is TRBV19, the J gene TRBJ1-3; no clear D. The CDR3 has 15 amino acids. Germline V CDR1 and CDR2: LNHDA, SQIVND (reference sequence). V was clipped by 2 bases and J by 0 bases, with 8 bases between them. The CDR3 region is CASSISGVSGNTIYF. The CDR3 DNA reads as TGTGCCAGTAGTATATCCGGGGTCTCTGGAAACACCATATATTTT.

The chain uses TRBV7-2 and TRBJ1-5, with 11 bases fitting TRBD1. The CDR3 runs 15 residues. Germline assignment: CDR1 SGHTA and CDR2 FQGNSA. V was pared by 5 bases and J by 7 bases, with 7 bases of the junction left unmatched. In DNA, the CDR3 is TGTGCCAGCAGCGCGGGACAGGGGGAGAGGCAGCCCCAGCATTTT. Amino acids: CASSAGQGERQPQHF.

Comment on this clone: This specimen includes other DNA sequences encoding the same CDR3. This chain uses TRBV19 with TRBJ1-5, with D perhaps TRBD1 (5 bases). V was clipped by 3 bases and J by 7 bases, with 13 bases between them. CDR3 length: 14 residues. From germline, CDR1 is LNHDA and CDR2 SQIVND (reference sequence). In DNA form, the CDR3 reads TGTGCCAGTAGTATGGGCAGGGTCGACCAGCCCCAGCATTTT. Translating it yields CASSMGRVDQPQHF.

The genes are TRBV11-2 and TRBJ2-7, with 8 bases lining up with TRBD1. The trim removed 3 bases at V and 1 base at J, leaving 2 bases unmatched. The germline CDR1 and CDR2 sequences are SGHAT and FQNNGV. The CDR3 runs 14 residues. CDR3 in amino acids: CASSLDRASYEQYF. The CDR3 region has the DNA TGTGCCAGCAGCTTGGACAGGGCATCCTACGAGCAGTACTTC.

On this clone itself: At one of its ends the junction is not consistent with the germline gene, which may arise from a read error. This sequence joins TRBV7-9 and TRBJ2-7, with D uncertain. The CDR3 is made up of 13 amino acids. Germline CDR1 SEHNR, CDR2 FQNEAQ (reference sequence). The CDR3 DNA is TGTTCCAGCAACCCCCAAGCCCCTGAGGAGCAGTACTTC. It yields the protein CSSNPQAPEEQYF.

The chain couples TRBV10-3 to TRBJ2-5, with 7 nucleotides matching TRBD1. Germline V gives CDR1 ENHRY, CDR2 SYGVKD. After removal of 9 bases from V and 2 bases from J, the junction contained 3 bases not matched to a gene. The CDR3 length is 12 residues. The CDR3: CAIGTEQETQYF. The CDR3 DNA sequence: TGTGCCATTGGGACAGAGCAAGAGACCCAGTACTTC.

This chain uses TRBV12-5 with TRBJ1-1, with D unresolved. Trimming removed 0 bases at V and 6 bases at J, with 11 bases between. Germline V gene sequence: CDR1 LGHNT, CDR2 FRNRAP. The CDR3 covers 14 residues. CDR3 loop: CASGLVPEKPEAFF. CDR3 nucleotide sequence: TGTGCTAGTGGTTTGGTACCCGAGAAACCTGAAGCTTTCTTT.

This sequence joins TRBV7-2 and TRBJ1-2; unclear D gene. This CDR3 spans 16 amino acids. Between the trimmed V and J ends, which lost 5 bases and 6 bases, there was a span of 22 bases. From germline, CDR1 is SGHTA and CDR2 FQGNSA. The CDR3 protein is CASSPRGGLIGDGYTF. As DNA, the CDR3 is TGTGCCAGCAGCCCCAGAGGCGGACTCATCGGGGATGGCTACACCTTC.

This clone has only a few counts. V usage is TRBV28 and J usage is TRBJ2-7, with 9 bases aligning to TRBD1. Germline CDR1 and CDR2: MDHEN and SYDVKM. This CDR3 region has 15 residues. V was clipped by 6 bases and J by 0 bases; unmatched bases: 6. CDR3 DNA sequence: TGTGCCAGCAGCTCAGGACAGGGGACCTCCTACGAGCAGTACTTC. Protein sequence: CASSSGQGTSYEQYF.